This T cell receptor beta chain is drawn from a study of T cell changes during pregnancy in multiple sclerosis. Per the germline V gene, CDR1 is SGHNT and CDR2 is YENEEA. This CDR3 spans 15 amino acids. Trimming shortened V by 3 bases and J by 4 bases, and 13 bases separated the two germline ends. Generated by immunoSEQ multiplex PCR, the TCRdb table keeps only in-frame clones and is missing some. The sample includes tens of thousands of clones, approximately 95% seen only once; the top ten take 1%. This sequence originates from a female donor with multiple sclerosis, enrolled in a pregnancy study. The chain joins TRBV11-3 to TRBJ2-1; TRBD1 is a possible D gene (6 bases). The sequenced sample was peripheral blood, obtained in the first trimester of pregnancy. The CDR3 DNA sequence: TGTGCCAGCAGCTTCGACAGGTGGGGTTACAATGAGCAGTTCTTC. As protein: CASSFDRWGYNEQFF. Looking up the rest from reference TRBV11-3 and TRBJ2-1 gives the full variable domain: EAGVVQSPRYKIIEKKQPVAFWCNPISGHNTLYWYLQNLGQGPELLIRYENEEAVDDSQLPKDRFSAERLKGVDSTLKIQPAELGDSAVYLCASSFDRWGYNEQFFGPGTRLTVL.